This T cell receptor beta chain was found in a study of T-cell reconstitution after alpha-beta-depleted transplantation in children. The CDR3 runs to 17 residues. Germline assignment: CDR1 LGHDT and CDR2 YNNKEL (reference sequence). Trimming removed 0 bases from V and 8 bases from J; junction bases left unmatched: 13. Ten or more counts support this clonotype. Antigen unknown. Findings and caveats of the study: Several patients had high TCRbeta diversity at day 60; it came from surviving recipient T cells and thymic progenitors. Reportedly, roughly two months post-transplant, alpha-beta T cells arose from several hundred expanded graft clones. T-cell numbers and diversity one year post-transplant derived largely from freshly generated T cells.

Preparation of the TCRbeta library was carried out with unique molecular identifiers. MiXCR, run by TCRdb on the PCR reads, gives a single entry per CDR3 protein. Of around 700,000 distinct CDR3 sequences listed, around 14% are singletons. The chain carries TRBV3-1 and TRBJ2-1; TRBD2 matches at 7 bases. The TCR was taken from a girl aged 2-9 years with congenital amegakaryocytic thrombocytopenia, due to receive a stem cell transplant. Material: PBMCs, obtained before TCRalphabeta/CD19-depleted stem cell transplant. The CDR3 here is CASSQDSLREGLYEQFF. CDR3 bases: TGTGCCAGCAGCCAAGATTCATTGAGGGAGGGCCTTTATGAGCAGTTCTTC.